These T cell receptor beta chains were read from a single sample in a study of beta chain features in type 1 diabetes. Method: immunoSEQ multiplex PCR; TCRdb's copy keeps in-frame clones and lacks some. The sample consists of 600,000 to 650,000 clones, about 14% of them appearing once. Sample: naive CD4+ T cells from blood. The receptors shown here come from a man aged 18 to 30 in good health. Each CDR3 is given with its conserved first and last residue. A D gene is named only where the DNA matches it firmly. Only some rows state a clone size, as once, few, many or a class for expanded clones.

v_gene: TRBV9
j_gene: TRBJ2-3
d_gene: TRBD2
abundance: -
CDR3aa: CASLSSGSIRSTDTQYF
CDR3nt: TGTGCCAGCCTCAGTAGCGGGAGTATTAGATCCACAGATACGCAGTATTTT

v_gene: TRBV13
j_gene: TRBJ2-5
d_gene: -
abundance: -
CDR3aa: CASSLRAAGTQYF
CDR3nt: TGTGCCAGCAGCTTAAGGGCGGCCGGGACCCAGTACTTC

v_gene: TRBV18
j_gene: TRBJ1-1
d_gene: -
abundance: -
CDR3aa: CASSPPPNTEAFF
CDR3nt: TGTGCCAGCTCACCACCCCCGAACACTGAAGCTTTCTTT

v_gene: TRBV27
j_gene: TRBJ2-5
d_gene: -
abundance: -
CDR3aa: CASNQRSRETQYF
CDR3nt: TGTGCCAGCAACCAGCGGAGTAGAGAGACCCAGTACTTC

v_gene: TRBV2
j_gene: TRBJ1-1
d_gene: -
abundance: -
CDR3aa: CASSIQVNTEAFF
CDR3nt: TGTGCCAGCAGTATACAGGTGAACACTGAAGCTTTCTTT

v_gene: TRBV7-9
j_gene: TRBJ1-1
d_gene: -
abundance: few
CDR3aa: CASILAGAGTEAFF
CDR3nt: TGTGCCAGCATCCTGGCGGGGGCAGGCACTGAAGCTTTCTTT

v_gene: TRBV14
j_gene: TRBJ2-7
d_gene: -
abundance: once
CDR3aa: CASSRLGSSQQYF
CDR3nt: TGTGCCAGCAGCCGCTTAGGATCTTCCCAGCAGTACTTC

v_gene: TRBV10-3
j_gene: TRBJ2-2
d_gene: -
abundance: -
CDR3aa: CAISVSKGENTGELFF
CDR3nt: TGTGCCATCAGTGTCAGCAAGGGGGAGAACACCGGGGAGCTGTTTTTT

v_gene: TRBV7-2
j_gene: TRBJ1-2
d_gene: -
abundance: few
CDR3aa: CASSLGLLNYGYTF
CDR3nt: TGTGCCAGCAGCTTAGGGCTTCTGAACTATGGCTACACCTTC

v_gene: TRBV27
j_gene: TRBJ2-3
d_gene: -
abundance: -
CDR3aa: CASKVGQGRADTQYF
CDR3nt: TGTGCCAGCAAGGTCGGCCAGGGCCGGGCAGATACGCAGTATTTT

v_gene: TRBV28
j_gene: TRBJ1-2
d_gene: -
abundance: -
CDR3aa: CASLEARTSRYGYTF
CDR3nt: TGTGCCAGCCTCGAGGCAAGGACGAGTCGCTATGGCTACACCTTC

v_gene: TRBV6-5
j_gene: TRBJ2-1
d_gene: -
abundance: -
CDR3aa: CASAGYQEGKNEQFF
CDR3nt: TGTGCCAGCGCGGGGTATCAGGAGGGGAAAAATGAGCAGTTCTTC

v_gene: TRBV29-1
j_gene: TRBJ2-7
d_gene: -
abundance: -
CDR3aa: CSAASTYYEQYF
CDR3nt: TGCAGCGCTGCAAGTACGTACTACGAGCAGTACTTC

v_gene: TRBV6-5
j_gene: TRBJ1-5
d_gene: -
abundance: few
CDR3aa: CATFHGGGGLQPQHF
CDR3nt: TGTGCCACCTTCCACGGTGGGGGGGGCCTTCAGCCCCAGCATTTT

v_gene: TRBV10-3
j_gene: TRBJ1-2
d_gene: TRBD1
abundance: -
CDR3aa: CAISVWGTGVDGYTF
CDR3nt: TGTGCCATCAGTGTTTGGGGGACAGGGGTTGATGGCTACACCTTC

v_gene: TRBV5-6
j_gene: TRBJ1-1
d_gene: TRBD1
abundance: few
CDR3aa: CASSVRDRGRNTEAFF
CDR3nt: TGTGCCAGCAGCGTCCGGGACAGGGGACGGAACACTGAAGCTTTCTTT

v_gene: TRBV28
j_gene: TRBJ1-2
d_gene: -
abundance: few
CDR3aa: CASSLGGVYGYTF
CDR3nt: TGTGCCAGCAGTTTAGGAGGGGTCTATGGCTACACCTTC